Shown below are 26 T cell receptor beta chains from a single sample sequenced in a study of CD8+CD57+ T cells in acquired aplastic anemia. Investigators profiled TCR beta VDJ and CDR3 from genomic DNA template. TCRdb fed the reads into MiXCR, producing one record per CDR3 protein. The table includes 210,000 or so distinct CDR3 sequences, 40% to 60% detected once. In patients chosen for sequencing, flow cytometry had shown CD8+CD57+ cell expansion. The sample taken for sequencing was sorted CD4+, CD8+, or CD8+CD57+ T cells (not recorded which) from PBMCs. The receptors here all came from a human donor with aplastic anemia.

The rearrangement uses TRBV5-4 and TRBJ2-7; no reliable D call. Trimming took 0 bases from V and 4 from J, leaving 11 bases between them. Per germline, CDR1 SGHNT and CDR2 YYREEE (reference sequence). CDR3 length equals 14 residues. The CDR3 loop is CASSLAGSLYEQYF. As DNA, the CDR3 is TGTGCCAGCAGCTTGGCCGGCAGCTTGTACGAGCAGTACTTC.

J is TRBJ1-2 and V is TRBV6-1; 9 bases match TRBD1. CDR1 and CDR2 (germline): MNHNS, SASEGT. J was trimmed by 3 bases and V by 6 bases; bases with no gene match: 29. The CDR3 has 22 amino acids. The CDR3 loop is CASSFKTGTGPPSGLLYYGYTF. CDR3 in DNA: TGTGCCAGCAGCTTCAAGACCGGGACAGGGCCCCCATCTGGCCTTTTATACTATGGCTACACCTTC.

This clonotype was seen repeatedly, ten times or more. This sequence joins TRBV5-6 and TRBJ2-3; 10 nucleotides line up with TRBD1. This CDR3 is built from 16 residues. With V trimmed by 4 bases and J by 2 bases, 7 bases remained unmatched. Germline CDR1 reads SGHDT; CDR2 reads YYEEEE. CDR3 region: CASSLDRGWNTDTQYF. CDR3 sequence (DNA): TGTGCCAGCAGCCTGGACAGGGGGTGGAACACAGATACGCAGTATTTT.

The V and J genes are TRBV24-1 and TRBJ2-3; 8 nucleotides line up with TRBD2. In germline, CDR1 is KGHDR, CDR2 SFDVKD. CDR3 length equals 15 residues. V was pared by 3 bases and J by 6 bases, with 7 bases of the junction left unmatched. The CDR3 nucleotides are TGTGCCACCAGTGATAGCGGGGGTCACCTCGATACGCAGTATTTT. The encoded protein is CATSDSGGHLDTQYF.

This clonotype was seen at least ten times. V and J are TRBV20-1 and TRBJ2-2; 8 bases fit TRBD2. J lost 6 bases, V lost 5 bases, and 11 bases had no gene match. This CDR3 has 15 residues. The V gene's germline CDR1 is DFQATT and CDR2 SNEGSKA (reference sequence). The CDR3 bases are TGCAGTGCTCTCCCGGCCAAGCGGGGGTCCGGGGAGCTGTTTTTT. The encoded protein is CSALPAKRGSGELFF.

This sequence joins TRBV20-1 and TRBJ1-2, with TRBD1 as a possible D gene (5 bases). The V gene lost 0 bases and the J gene lost 4 bases, with 6 bases spanning the gap. Looked up from germline, CDR1 is DFQATT and CDR2 is SNEGSKA (reference sequence). This CDR3 is built from 12 residues. As DNA, the CDR3 is TGCAGTGCTAGAGACGACAGCTATGGCTACACCTTC. Amino acids: CSARDDSYGYTF.

This clonotype was observed a few times. V is TRBV6-1 and J is TRBJ2-7, with TRBD2 as a possible D gene (5 bases). Germline lookup yields CDR1 MNHNS and CDR2 SASEGT. This CDR3 comprises 15 residues. The V end lost 3 bases, the J end lost 2 bases, and 14 bases lay between the germline ends. CDR3 sequence: CASSEKAEPPYEQYV. The CDR3 DNA reads TGTGCCAGCAGTGAGAAAGCGGAGCCCCCCTACGAGCAGTACGTC.

Only a few counts were recorded for this clonotype. A much more abundant neighbour one base away suggests this may be a read error. The V and J genes are TRBV7-2 and TRBJ1-3; D is unresolved. The CDR3 consists of 17 residues. Germline V CDR1 and CDR2: SGHTA, FQGNSA. As DNA, the CDR3 is TGTGCCAGCAGCTTAGGGATGGCACCCCGGCGCGGAAGCACCATATATTTT. This encodes CASSLGMAPRRGSTIYF.

This clonotype was observed many times. V and J are TRBV20-1 and TRBJ2-1, with D possibly TRBD2 on 7 matching bases. From germline, CDR1 is DFQATT and CDR2 SNEGSKA (reference sequence). The CDR3 is 17 residues long. V lost 2 bases, J lost 4 bases, and 21 bases lay in between. The CDR3 region is CSARNRAGALGYNEQFF. CDR3 DNA: TGCAGTGCTAGAAACCGCGCGGGGGCGCTGGGTTACAATGAGCAGTTCTTC.

Details on this clonotype: This may arise from a read error, as a much more abundant clone is one base away. This rearrangement joins TRBV5-8 to TRBJ2-1; 9 bases map to TRBD1. Germline V gene data show CDR1 as SGHTS and CDR2 as YDEGEE. This CDR3 region has 14 residues. The CDR3 DNA sequence: TGTGCCAGCAGCCCCGACAGGGGGGGCAATGGGCAGTTCTTC. Translated, it gives CASSPDRGGNGQFF.

V and J are TRBV7-9 and TRBJ2-1, with D maybe TRBD2 (5 bases). This CDR3 region has 19 residues. Trimming took 3 bases from V and 0 from J, leaving 21 bases between them. CDR1 and CDR2 from the germline V gene are SEHNR and FQNEAQ (reference sequence). DNA of the CDR3: TGTGCCAGCAGCTTCGGACTTAAATCGGGGATGAGCTCCTACAATGAGCAGTTCTTC. Translation gives CASSFGLKSGMSSYNEQFF.

The chain carries TRBV2 and TRBJ1-2, with D possibly TRBD1 on 5 matching bases. Germline V lookup: CDR1 SNHLY, CDR2 FYNNEI. Trimming pared 6 bases from V and 4 bases from J, leaving 12 bases between. The CDR3 has 13 residues. This CDR3 is CASRMGQTYGYTF. The DNA of the CDR3 is TGTGCCAGCAGGATGGGGCAGACCTATGGCTACACCTTC.

This clonotype was counted between two and nine times. The CDR3 protein is CASTGVEQYF. CDR3 in DNA: TGTGCCAGTACAGGGGTCGAGCAGTACTTC. The rearrangement uses TRBV2 and TRBJ2-7, with 7 bases fitting TRBD1. Germline V lookup: CDR1 SNHLY, CDR2 FYNNEI. CDR3 length: 10 residues. V trimming: 9 bases; J trimming: 6 bases; junction bases outside the gene matches: 2.

The V and J genes are TRBV4-1 and TRBJ2-5, with D possibly being TRBD1 or TRBD2 (5 bases each). Germline loops: CDR1 MGHRA, CDR2 YSYEKL. Trimming removed 5 bases from V and 5 bases from J, with 15 bases in between. The length of the CDR3 is 14 residues. The CDR3 loop reads CASSSEGLEETQYF. Written as DNA, the CDR3 is TGCGCCAGCAGCAGCGAGGGGCTAGAGGAGACCCAGTACTTC.

This rearrangement joins TRBV20-1 to TRBJ1-5, with D hard to call. Germline CDR1 reads DFQATT; CDR2 reads SNEGSKA (reference sequence). This CDR3 has 15 residues. The V end lost 5 bases, the J end lost 0 bases, and 14 bases lay between the germline ends. CDR3 nucleotides: TGCAGTGCTCCCCCCCGGACGGATAGCAATCAGCCCCAGCATTTT. Amino acid sequence: CSAPPRTDSNQPQHF.

In this sample, this clonotype turned up many times. This chain connects TRBV5-1 to TRBJ2-1; a weak D match, TRBD1 (5 bases). The germline CDR1 and CDR2 sequences are SGHRS and YFSETQ. The V end was cut by 3 bases, the J end by 4 bases, with 11 bases between. This CDR3 is built from 14 residues. The CDR3 DNA reads TGCGCCAGCAGCTCCCCCGACAGTTACAATGAGCAGTTCTTC. This translates into CASSSPDSYNEQFF.

This clonotype was counted ten times or more. V gene TRBV6-5 combines with J gene TRBJ2-7; a weak D match, TRBD1 (5 bases). CDR1 is MNHEY and CDR2 is SVGAGI in the germline V gene. The CDR3 has 14 amino acids. V was trimmed by 2 bases and J by 4 bases, leaving 12 bases between them. The CDR3 nucleotides are TGTGCCAGCAGTTACCAGGCAGGGCGATACGAGCAGTACTTC. Encoded protein: CASSYQAGRYEQYF.

The chain uses TRBV11-1 and TRBJ1-4; the D gene is possibly TRBD1 (5 bases). Germline V gene data show CDR1 as SGHAT and CDR2 as FQDESV (reference sequence). The ends were cut back, 3 bases at V and 5 bases at J, with 19 bases in the middle. The CDR3 loop spans 17 amino acids. CDR3 region: CASSFALAQGLNEKLFF. CDR3 sequence (DNA): TGTGCCAGCAGCTTTGCCCTTGCTCAGGGACTCAATGAAAAACTGTTTTTT.

The V call is TRBV9, the J call TRBJ1-2; a possible D gene is TRBD1 (6 bases). CDR1 and CDR2 from the germline V gene are SGDLS and YYNGEE. The CDR3 totals 18 residues. V gave up 3 bases and J gave up 3 bases, with 24 bases separating them. The CDR3 loop reads CASSAMGGQVGEDYGYTF. In DNA, the CDR3 is TGTGCCAGCAGCGCCATGGGGGGGCAAGTCGGGGAAGACTATGGCTACACCTTC.

This chain uses TRBV7-9 with TRBJ1-2; D not resolved. The CDR3 extends over 12 amino acids. Per the germline V gene, CDR1 is SEHNR and CDR2 is FQNEAQ (reference sequence). Trimming shortened V by 3 bases and J by 8 bases, and 10 bases separated the two germline ends. The DNA for the CDR3 is TGTGCCAGCAGCTTTGCGAGGGAAGGCTACACCTTC. Protein product: CASSFAREGYTF.

The chain joins TRBV25-1 to TRBJ1-5; D gene ambiguous. Looked up from germline, CDR1 is MGHDK and CDR2 is SYGVNS. The V and J ends lost 2 bases and 3 bases respectively, with 8 bases between them. The CDR3 totals 14 residues. CDR3 nucleotide sequence: TGTGCCAGCAGTGAAGTGGACTTCAATCAGCCCCAGCATTTT. Its protein product is CASSEVDFNQPQHF.

The CDR3, as DNA: TGTGCCATCAAATCGACGGATACGTCCTACGAGCAGTACTTC. Translation: CAIKSTDTSYEQYF. The chain joins TRBV10-3 to TRBJ2-7; D remains unclear. This CDR3 has 14 residues. Germline V gene lookup returns CDR1 ENHRY and CDR2 SYGVKD. V was clipped by 7 bases and J by 1 base, with 14 bases between them.

The chain links TRBV4-1 to TRBJ1-1; D is perhaps TRBD1 (5 bases). Trimming removed 2 bases at V and 6 bases at J, with 13 bases between. Germline V gene sequence: CDR1 MGHRA, CDR2 YSYEKL. There are 14 residues in the CDR3. The CDR3 coding sequence is TGCGCCAGCAGCCAAAATTCAGGGTTTCCTGAAGCTTTCTTT. It codes for CASSQNSGFPEAFF.

Comments on this clonotype: At one boundary the junction diverges from the germline segment, which might be a read error. This chain connects TRBV6-5 to TRBJ1-1; no reliable D call. CDR1 MNHEY and CDR2 SVGAGI come from the germline V gene. This CDR3 region has 13 residues. CDR3 sequence: CASSLARNTGAFF. DNA for the CDR3: TGTGCCAGCAGTCTAGCTAGGAACACTGGAGCTTTCTTT.

This clonotype was recorded many times. The genes are TRBV7-8 and TRBJ2-1, with 9 nucleotides matching TRBD2. Looked up from germline, CDR1 is SGHVS and CDR2 is FQNEAQ. CDR3 length: 15 amino acids. Trimming removed 1 base from V and 7 bases from J; junction bases left unmatched: 5. The DNA for the CDR3 is TGTGCCAGCAGCTTAGGAGCGGGGGGAGGAAATGAGCAGTTCTTC. It yields the protein CASSLGAGGGNEQFF. Full variable domain (remainder filled in from reference TRBV7-8 and TRBJ2-1): GAGVSQSPRYKVAKRGQDVALRCDPISGHVSLFWYQQALGQGPEFLTYFQNEAQLDKSGLPSDRFFAERPEGSVSTLKIQRTQQEDSAVYLCASSLGAGGGNEQFFGPGTRLTVL.

V and J are TRBV7-3 and TRBJ2-7, with 8 positions matching TRBD1. CDR3 size: 14 residues. J gave up 2 bases and V 5 bases, and 5 bases lay outside the gene matches. Germline V gene sequence: CDR1 SGHTA, CDR2 FQGTGA. CDR3 coding DNA: TGTGCCAGCAGCGCGGGGACAGGAGCCTACGAGCAGTACTTC. Encoded protein: CASSAGTGAYEQYF.